These T cell receptor beta chains were read from a single sample in a study of cytomegalovirus exposure and HLA in healthy donors. Libraries were prepared by immunoSEQ multiplex PCR; TCRdb keeps only in-frame clonotypes and omits some of them. The sample shows 90,000 to 130,000 clones, under 85% of them seen only once. Material for sequencing was PBMCs. The source of these receptors is a young man in good health and CMV-seropositive. Both conserved end residues are part of each CDR3. The order of the fields is D gene, clone size, J gene, V gene, CDR3 DNA, CDR3 protein. The D gene is left open where the match is weak. A clone size is listed for some rows: how often the clone was seen (once, few, many), or a class if it is expanded.

TRBD1 - TRBJ1-2 TRBV7-9 TGTGCCAGCAGCTTAGAGGGGGCATATGGCTACACCTTC CASSLEGAYGYTF
- - TRBJ1-4 TRBV5-4 TGTGCCAGCAGCCCGGGTCTCCTCAGATCAACTAATGAAAAACTGTTTTTT CASSPGLLRSTNEKLFF
- - TRBJ1-3 TRBV27 TGTGCCAGCAGTTTAGACCCTAGGTCAGGAAACACCATATATTTT CASSLDPRSGNTIYF
- few TRBJ1-1 TRBV6-1 TGTGCCAGCAGTGAATTCAGGGGACGACAGGTGAAGAACACTGAAGCTTTCTTT CASSEFRGRQVKNTEAFF
TRBD2 - TRBJ2-2 TRBV18 TGTGCCAGCTCACCGCGGGGGATCTGGGACACCGGGGAGCTGTTTTTT CASSPRGIWDTGELFF
- once TRBJ1-2 TRBV6-5 TGTGCCAGCAGCCTAGGGGCTAACTATGGCTACACCTTC CASSLGANYGYTF
- - TRBJ2-5 TRBV18 TGTGCCAGCTCACCCTCGGGACACAGTAAGGAGACCCAGTACTTC CASSPSGHSKETQYF
TRBD1 - TRBJ1-4 TRBV30 TGTGCCTGGAGTGTTCTCGACAGGGAGGCAAAACTGTTTTTT CAWSVLDREAKLFF
- - TRBJ2-2 TRBV7-3 TGTGCCAGCAGCTTAGGAGACACCGGGGAGCTGTTTTTT CASSLGDTGELFF
- - TRBJ1-6 TRBV4-2 TGTGCCAGCAGCCAAGATGAGGCAATTTATAATTCACCCCTCCACTTT CASSQDEAIYNSPLHF
- - TRBJ2-1 TRBV2 TGTGCCAGCAGGAACAGCCAGAGCTACAATGAGCAGTTCTTC CASRNSQSYNEQFF
- - TRBJ2-1 TRBV5-6 TGTGCCAGCAGCTTGACAGACCCCTACGGTGAGCAGTTCTTC CASSLTDPYGEQFF
TRBD2 - TRBJ2-3 TRBV29-1 TGCAGCGTTACCTTAGCGGGAGGGACAGATACGCAGTATTTT CSVTLAGGTDTQYF
TRBD1 - TRBJ2-5 TRBV2 TGTGCCAGCAGCGGGGACAGGGGGCCCCAAGAGACCCAGTACTTC CASSGDRGPQETQYF
TRBD1 - TRBJ2-5 TRBV9 TGTGCCAGCAGCGTAGGCTCGACAGGGCGGCAAGAGACCCAGTACTTC CASSVGSTGRQETQYF
TRBD2 once TRBJ2-3 TRBV30 TGTGCCTGGACTAGCGGGGGGCCGAACACAGATACGCAGTATTTT CAWTSGGPNTDTQYF
- few TRBJ1-1 TRBV6-6 TGTGCCATCCAGGACAAGAACACTGAAGCTTTCTTT CAIQDKNTEAFF
TRBD1 - TRBJ1-2 TRBV27 TGTGCCAGCAGAATGGGACAGGGGAACTATGGCTACACCTTC CASRMGQGNYGYTF
TRBD1 few TRBJ1-2 TRBV6-1 TGTGCCAGCAGTAAAACCCGGACAGGGAAGTATGGCTACACCTTC CASSKTRTGKYGYTF
- - TRBJ2-7 TRBV29-1 TGCAGCGTGTCCGGGGGCTACGAGCAGTACTTC CSVSGGYEQYF
TRBD2 - TRBJ2-3 TRBV10-3 TGTGCCATCAGAAAGGGGACTAGCGGGGGTACTAGCACAGATACGCAGTATTTT CAIRKGTSGGTSTDTQYF
TRBD2 - TRBJ2-1 TRBV19 TGTGCCAGTAGTATCAGCGGGGGAGCTCACAATGAGCAGTTCTTC CASSISGGAHNEQFF
- once TRBJ2-7 TRBV19 TGTGCCAGTAGTAACACGGGTGGCTACGAGCAGTACTTC CASSNTGGYEQYF
TRBD2 - TRBJ2-5 TRBV7-9 TGTGCCAGCAGTTCGGTAGCGGGGGGGCTTAGTACCCAGTACTTC CASSSVAGGLSTQYF